The text below deals with one T cell receptor beta chain. This entry belongs to a study of shared clonotypes between healthy human individuals. The ends were cut back, 4 bases at V and 6 bases at J, with 5 bases in the middle. The CDR3 spans 10 residues. Germline CDR1 is GTSNPN and CDR2 is SVGIG (reference sequence). Investigators spread the genomic DNA of each subset evenly over several immunoSEQ plates. The repertoire was sequenced with immunoSEQ multiplex PCR; TCRdb's copy has only in-frame clones and lacks some. Here the sample spans a few million clones, 85% to 95% being singletons. V gene TRBV30 combines with J gene TRBJ2-3; D is undetermined. This receptor was taken from a man aged 18 to 29 in good health. Some clones in this sample may be carry-over from other donors' samples. Sequencing was performed on naive CD4+ T cells from PBMCs. As to subset: CD45RA+ positively selected. CDR3 region: CAWMEDTQYF. In DNA form, the CDR3 reads TGTGCCTGGATGGAGGATACGCAGTATTTT.